One sample yielded the 18 T cell receptor beta chains listed below, sequenced in a study of T cell responses to AZD1222 COVID-19 vaccine (dated by TCRdb to the early 2020s). The sample's time point label, decoded: about 28 days (+/-7) after the second vaccine dose. Receptor amplification or capture employed the immunoSEQ multiplex PCR assay. Held by TCRdb, this immuneACCESS table contains in-frame sequences only and omits some clones. Under half of the omission traces to an unresolved V gene where checked; the cause of the rest is unknown. The sample table lists about 89,000 clones, 75% to 95% of them with a count of one. Approximately 10% of the sample is in the top ten clones. The sample here was peripheral blood, taken 28 days after the second AZD1222 dose. These receptors came from an adult who received the AZD1222 COVID-19 vaccine.

V gene TRBV19 combines with J gene TRBJ1-5; unclear D gene. Germline CDR1 is LNHDA and CDR2 is SQIVND (reference sequence). Trimming pared 7 bases from V and 3 bases from J, leaving 13 bases between. This CDR3 region has 14 residues. The CDR3 sequence is CASNRPGHNQPQHF. Here the CDR3 DNA reads TGTGCCAGTAACCGTCCAGGCCACAATCAGCCCCAGCATTTT.

The chain couples TRBV20-1 to TRBJ2-7; maybe TRBD1 (6 bases). With 6 bases removed from V and 8 bases from J, the gap between germline ends came to 14 bases. The CDR3 totals 11 residues. In germline, CDR1 is DFQATT, CDR2 SNEGSKA (reference sequence). The CDR3 loop reads CSAAGTGKQYF. CDR3 DNA: TGCAGTGCAGCCGGCACAGGGAAGCAGTACTTC.

V and J are TRBV7-3 and TRBJ2-3; 10 positions match TRBD2. Germline V lookup: CDR1 SGHTA, CDR2 FQGTGA. Germline trimming cut 5 bases from V and 4 bases from J; bases unmatched to any gene: 9. This CDR3 comprises 16 residues. CDR3 protein: CASSLRVAGGPDTQYF. DNA for the CDR3: TGTGCCAGCAGCCTTAGGGTAGCGGGGGGACCAGATACGCAGTATTTT.

CDR3 sequence: CASSPQASLNEKLFF. CDR3 in DNA: TGTGCCAGCTCACCACAGGCCAGCCTCAATGAAAAACTGTTTTTT. The chain links TRBV18 to TRBJ1-4; D is unresolved. This CDR3 has 15 amino acids. Trimming took off 1 base at V and 5 bases at J, with 11 bases between the two ends. Germline CDR1 and CDR2: KGHSH and LQKENI.

V and J are TRBV7-3 and TRBJ2-3, with D unresolved. From germline, CDR1 is SGHTA and CDR2 FQGTGA. The CDR3 has 13 amino acids. Trimming cost V 1 base and J 1 base, with 3 bases left between them. The CDR3 DNA reads as TGTGCCAGCAGCTTAAAACGCACAGATACGCAGTATTTT. Protein: CASSLKRTDTQYF.

The table lists this clone with a count of one. The V call is TRBV29-1, the J call TRBJ1-2; 9 nucleotides agree with TRBD1. CDR1 SQVTM and CDR2 ANQGSEA come from the germline V gene. The CDR3 has 14 amino acids. V was pared by 3 bases and J by 4 bases, with 6 bases of the junction left unmatched. This CDR3 reads CSVDLGQGVYGYTF. The CDR3 DNA sequence: TGCAGCGTTGATTTGGGACAGGGCGTCTATGGCTACACCTTC.

The chain joins TRBV9 to TRBJ1-5, with TRBD1 as a possible D gene (5 bases). There are 14 residues in the CDR3. The V gene lost 0 bases and the J gene lost 6 bases, with 10 bases spanning the gap. Looked up from germline, CDR1 is SGDLS and CDR2 is YYNGEE. CDR3 in DNA: TGTGCCAGCAGCGTAGGCCTGGGACGTCAGCCCCAGCATTTT. It is translated as CASSVGLGRQPQHF.

The chain links TRBV19 to TRBJ1-6; no reliable D call. The germline CDR1 and CDR2 sequences are LNHDA and SQIVND (reference sequence). CDR3 length: 13 amino acids. Trimming pared 11 bases from V and 4 bases from J, leaving 12 bases between. CDR3 protein: CAARRTYNSPLHF. The CDR3 DNA reads as TGTGCCGCAAGACGGACTTATAATTCACCCCTCCACTTT. Drawing the rest from reference TRBV19 and TRBJ1-6, the complete variable domain is DGGITQSPKYLFRKEGQNVTLSCEQNLNHDAMYWYRQDPGQGLRLIYYSQIVNDFQKGDIAEGYSVSREKKESFPLTVTSAQKNPTAFYLCAARRTYNSPLHFGNGTRLTVT.

The genes are TRBV7-2 and TRBJ1-2; 9 nucleotides agree with TRBD1. Unmatched junction bases numbered 9, after V lost 4 bases and J lost 6 bases. From germline, CDR1 is SGHTA and CDR2 FQGNSA. This CDR3 has 15 amino acids. CDR3 bases: TGTGCCAGCAGCTCGGGACAGGGAGATTTAGATGGCTACACCTTC. This gives the protein CASSSGQGDLDGYTF.

Notes on this clone: At one end, the junction sequence differs from germline, possibly due to a read error. This chain joins TRBV7-7 and TRBJ2-1; D is unclear. This CDR3 has 14 amino acids. Germline assignment: CDR1 SSHAT and CDR2 FNYEAQ (reference sequence). The CDR3 sequence: CASSVRLGPGEQFF. The CDR3 DNA reads TGTGCTAGCAGCGTTAGGTTAGGTCCCGGGGAGCAGTTCTTC.

This clone was observed once. V usage is TRBV27 and J usage is TRBJ1-3; no firm D call. The CDR3 covers 14 residues. In germline, CDR1 is MNHEY, CDR2 SMNVEV (reference sequence). V dropped 5 bases and J dropped 4 bases, with 12 bases sitting between them. This CDR3 reads CASSPGVIGNTIYF. CDR3 in DNA: TGTGCCAGCAGTCCTGGAGTTATCGGAAACACCATATATTTT.

The count of this clone is one. V is TRBV9 and J is TRBJ2-2; TRBD1 might be the D (5 bases). The CDR3 sequence is 15 residues long. The V gene lost 2 bases and the J gene lost 6 bases, with 14 bases spanning the gap. CDR1 is SGDLS and CDR2 is YYNGEE in the germline V gene. The CDR3 here is CASSVSPGPAGELFF. The CDR3 coding sequence is TGTGCCAGCAGCGTGTCCCCAGGGCCGGCCGGGGAGCTGTTTTTT.

This clone was detected a few times. The genes are TRBV2 and TRBJ1-6, with TRBD1 identical over 7 bases. V shed 6 bases and J 7 bases; nucleotides not matched to a gene: 6. This CDR3 is 14 amino acids long. In germline, CDR1 is SNHLY, CDR2 FYNNEI. CDR3: CASSRQGPNSPLHF. The CDR3 DNA sequence: TGTGCCAGCAGCCGACAGGGCCCAAATTCACCCCTCCACTTT.

The J gene is TRBJ2-1, the V gene TRBV7-3; D may be TRBD1 or TRBD2 (5 bases each). CDR1 is SGHTA and CDR2 is FQGTGA in the germline V gene. Trimming cost V 1 base and J 8 bases, with 9 bases left between them. The CDR3 has 13 amino acids. DNA of the CDR3: TGTGCCAGCAGCTTAAGGGGGTTGGATGAGCAGTTCTTC. This codes for CASSLRGLDEQFF.

The chain recombines TRBV5-1 with TRBJ1-2; D unresolved. The CDR3 covers 13 residues. Germline lookup yields CDR1 SGHRS and CDR2 YFSETQ. Deletions cut 4 bases from V and 8 bases from J, with 15 bases between. CDR3 protein: CASSLSGVQGYTF. The CDR3 region has the DNA TGCGCCAGCAGCCTAAGTGGGGTACAGGGCTACACCTTC.

The chain recombines TRBV5-6 with TRBJ2-5; D possibly corresponds to TRBD1 (5 bases). The ends were cut back, 0 bases at V and 1 base at J, with 13 bases in the middle. The germline CDR1 and CDR2 sequences are SGHDT and YYEEEE. The CDR3 consists of 16 residues. CDR3 residues: CASSLVRQKFQETQYF. The CDR3 DNA is TGTGCCAGCAGCTTGGTCCGACAGAAATTCCAAGAGACCCAGTACTTC.

The chain employs TRBV24-1 and TRBJ2-2; TRBD1 aligns across 7 bases. The CDR3 contains 15 residues. Germline V gene lookup returns CDR1 KGHDR and CDR2 SFDVKD. Losses at the gene ends were 4 bases for V and 0 bases for J; bases not matched to a gene: 1. The CDR3 bases are TGTGCCACCAGTGAGACAGGGACGAACACCGGGGAGCTGTTTTTT. Encoded protein: CATSETGTNTGELFF.

This chain joins TRBV6-2 or TRBV6-3 and TRBJ2-1, with D unresolved. CDR3 size: 12 residues. V was trimmed by 6 bases and J by 15 bases, leaving 18 bases between them. Germline-derived CDR1 and CDR2 are MNHEY and SVGEGT. The CDR3 here is CASSLTPHSLFF. CDR3 DNA: TGTGCCAGCAGCCTGACACCTCATTCTCTGTTCTTC.